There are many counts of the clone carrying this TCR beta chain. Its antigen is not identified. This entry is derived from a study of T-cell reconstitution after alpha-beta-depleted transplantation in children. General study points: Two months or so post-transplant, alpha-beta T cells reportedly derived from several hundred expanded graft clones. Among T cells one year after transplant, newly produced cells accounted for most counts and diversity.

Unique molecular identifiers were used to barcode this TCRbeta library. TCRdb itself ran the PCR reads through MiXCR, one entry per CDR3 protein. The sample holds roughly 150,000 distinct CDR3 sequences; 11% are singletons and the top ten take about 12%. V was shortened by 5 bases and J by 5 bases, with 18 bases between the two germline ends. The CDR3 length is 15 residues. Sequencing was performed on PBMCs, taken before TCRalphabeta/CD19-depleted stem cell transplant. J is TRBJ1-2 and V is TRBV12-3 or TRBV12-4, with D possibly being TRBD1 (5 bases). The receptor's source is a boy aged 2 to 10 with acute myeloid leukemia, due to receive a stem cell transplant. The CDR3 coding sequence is TGTGCCAGCAGTCGCTCCGTTGGGGGGGGTTATGGCTACACCTTC. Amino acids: CASSRSVGGGYGYTF.